This T cell receptor beta chain was sequenced in a study of cytomegalovirus exposure and HLA in healthy donors. Overall study: A previous analysis identified approximately 120 million unique TCR beta sequences derived from 180 million or so T cells. Study-wide findings and caveats: Later genetic work tied a missense DCLRE1C variant to beta-chain V and J trimming. The classifier was said to identify cytomegalovirus status with high specificity and sensitivity.

The PCR was carried out with 60 Vbeta primers and 13 Jbeta primers. The method was immunoSEQ multiplex PCR; TCRdb's version includes in-frame clones alone and lacks a portion of them. The sample holds 200,000 to 250,000 clones. Notes on this clone: The antigen is not known.

Germline-derived CDR1 and CDR2 are KGHSH and LQKENI. Deletions cut 6 bases from V and 7 bases from J, with 18 bases between. This CDR3 contains 15 residues. The TCR originated in a woman aged 25 to 45 in good health and CMV-seropositive. The chain has TRBV18 and TRBJ2-2; TRBD1 might be the D (6 bases). Material: PBMCs. The CDR3 nucleotides are TGTGCCAGCTCCCCCCAGCAGGGGCGAAGCGGGGAGCTGTTTTTT. Translating gives CASSPQQGRSGELFF.